A selection of T cell receptor beta chains follows, all from one sample in a study of shared clonotypes between healthy human individuals. TCRdb's copy holds only in-frame clones and misses some; the assay was immunoSEQ multiplex PCR. The profile shows about 2,200,000 clones, 90% to 95% of them singletons. What was sequenced was naive CD8+ T cells from PBMCs. The receptors shown here come from a man between 18 and 35 years old in good health. Some clones in this sample may be carry-over from other donors' samples. Each CDR3 is given with its conserved first and last residue. The size field is filled for only some rows; it gives once, few, many or a size class.

j_call v_call clone_size cdr3_aa
TRBJ2-7 TRBV27 . CASSYRGFREQYF
TRBJ1-2 TRBV19 . CASSIGRVNYGYTF
TRBJ2-7 TRBV5-1 once CASSFTGGHEQYF
TRBJ2-7 TRBV4-1 . CASSQGQGVSYEQYF
TRBJ1-2 TRBV19 . CASSYRVQGYGYTF
TRBJ2-7 TRBV6-6 once CASSYPGYEQYF
TRBJ1-5 TRBV27 . CASSMVSNQPQHF
TRBJ2-7 TRBV7-6 . CATESLAGGGEQYF
TRBJ2-1 TRBV2 . CASTGGEQFF
TRBJ2-1 TRBV7-3 . CASSNSLNEQFF
TRBJ1-5 TRBV15 . CATSRDEKRGVNQPQHF
TRBJ2-7 TRBV4-1 . CASSQASGTVNYEQYF
TRBJ1-1 TRBV6-5 . CASSRHRGPDTEAFF
TRBJ2-2 TRBV28 . CASSLLAANTGELFF
TRBJ2-7 TRBV9 . CASSPGGGGYEQYF
TRBJ2-5 TRBV10-3 . CAISDDLTQETQYF
TRBJ2-7 TRBV28 . CASKFRRGFLQNEQYF
TRBJ2-7 TRBV6-1 . CASSERGGRSYEQYF
TRBJ2-3 TRBV7-9 . CASSQTGLAEHTQYF
TRBJ2-7 TRBV27 . CASSLWPSGRALNDEQYF
TRBJ2-4 TRBV19 . CASSIVGQGNIQYF
TRBJ1-1 TRBV28 . CASSFRRVGTEAFF
TRBJ2-5 TRBV7-8 . CASSLAKGTSGGQETQYF
TRBJ2-2 TRBV7-9 . CASSPTGVRTGELFF
TRBJ2-7 TRBV27 . CASSLGTAYEQYF
TRBJ2-7 TRBV9 . CASSAGTEQLYEQYF
TRBJ2-7 TRBV27 . CASSLSRPPGEQYF
TRBJ2-1 TRBV19 . CASSMGSGHEQFF
TRBJ2-3 TRBV7-9 . CASSLGTVVMVADTQYF
TRBJ1-3 TRBV29-1 . CSVDYPHPPGNTIYF
TRBJ1-4 TRBV15 once CATRTTGGDGLFF
TRBJ2-7 TRBV5-1 . CASSWAQEPPYEQYF
TRBJ1-3 TRBV28 once CASSPPDGLFSSGNTIYF
TRBJ1-1 TRBV5-1 . CASSNAVDTEAFF
TRBJ2-7 TRBV28 . CASSLYPFEGGPGLQYF
TRBJ1-2 TRBV9 . CASSVGESVTYGYTF
TRBJ2-1 TRBV5-1 . CASSLAIYGPENPNEQFF
TRBJ2-1 TRBV27 . CASSPGTGTKQFF
TRBJ1-2 TRBV28 once CASSWDTTNYGYTF
TRBJ1-2 TRBV6-5 . CASSQDRVYGYTF
TRBJ2-5 TRBV7-9 . CASSSTAPQFSVETQYF
TRBJ2-1 TRBV4-1 . CASSQHPGQGSAEQFF
TRBJ2-3 TRBV5-4 . CASSFLAGATDTQYF
TRBJ2-7 TRBV28 . CASSFIGNGYEQYF
TRBJ2-1 TRBV28 . CASSLYPGTRDDEQFF
TRBJ2-3 TRBV14 . CASSQDGTRMMDTQYF
TRBJ1-1 TRBV4-1 . CASSQTGYTEAFF
TRBJ2-7 TRBV10-3 . CAISALSYEQYF
TRBJ2-1 TRBV19 . CASSIGSGKNNEQFF
TRBJ2-7 TRBV5-6 few CASSLGAGGYEQYF
TRBJ2-4 TRBV2 . CASSAPTQAKNIQYF
TRBJ1-1 TRBV9 . CASSATENTEAFF
TRBJ1-1 TRBV25-1 . CASSDIRLGTEAFF
TRBJ1-1 TRBV5-6 . CASRAGAHTEAFF
TRBJ2-1 TRBV5-6 . CASSLGGYNEQFF
TRBJ2-6 TRBV2 . CASIRDRVFSGANVLTF
TRBJ2-7 TRBV11-2 . CASSRIASGYEQYF
TRBJ1-3 TRBV27 . CASSLGGTGNTIYF
TRBJ2-7 TRBV7-9 . CASSERTSVLSYEQYF